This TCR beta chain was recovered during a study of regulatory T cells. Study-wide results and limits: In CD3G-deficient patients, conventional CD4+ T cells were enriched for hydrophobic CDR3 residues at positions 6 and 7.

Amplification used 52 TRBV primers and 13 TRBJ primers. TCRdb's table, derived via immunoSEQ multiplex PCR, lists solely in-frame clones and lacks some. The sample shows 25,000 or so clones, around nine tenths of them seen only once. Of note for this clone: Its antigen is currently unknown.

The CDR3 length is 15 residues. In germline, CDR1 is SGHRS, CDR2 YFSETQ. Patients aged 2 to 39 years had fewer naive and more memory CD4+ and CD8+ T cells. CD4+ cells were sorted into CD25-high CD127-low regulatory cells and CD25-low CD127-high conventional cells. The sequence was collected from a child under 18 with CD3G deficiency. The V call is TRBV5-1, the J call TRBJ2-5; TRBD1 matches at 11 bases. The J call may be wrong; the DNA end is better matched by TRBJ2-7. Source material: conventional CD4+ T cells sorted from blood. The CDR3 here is CASSRSGTGGSEQYF. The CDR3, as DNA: TGCGCCAGCAGCAGGTCCGGGACAGGGGGATCCGAGCAGTACTTC.